This T cell receptor (beta chain) was sequenced for a study of shared T cell receptors in the human thymus. This clone is a singleton in its sample. TCRdb's copy holds only in-frame clones and misses some; the assay was immunoSEQ multiplex PCR. This sample yields 500,000 to 750,000 clones, of which 88% are seen a single time; 0.008% to 0.011% belongs to the top ten. Deletions cut 2 bases from V and 4 bases from J, with 14 bases between. Germline assignment: CDR1 MNHNS and CDR2 SASEGT. The CDR3 has 15 residues. This sample was also put to use in a study of human thymus T cells. As that study records: The source of the thymus tissue was resections taken during corrective heart surgery. What appeared biased in thymic and blood repertoires was the usage of V and J genes. Thymic repertoires overlap heavily among unrelated individuals, related research has reported.

This chain uses TRBV6-1 with TRBJ1-2; D may be TRBD1 (6 bases). Specimen: thymocytes. The TCR originated in a boy younger than two with a congenital heart defect. The CDR3 sequence is CASSEFGRGGYGYTF. In DNA, the CDR3 is TGTGCCAGCAGTGAATTTGGCAGGGGCGGCTATGGCTACACCTTC.